This T cell receptor beta chain derives from a study of shared clonotypes between healthy human individuals. At the level of the study: Ranging from 18 to 49 in age, donors were two women and a few men. Findings of the study overall: Represented diversity (both genetic and exposure-history) was limited by the small number of donors. Blood alone was sampled, and tissue repertoires likely differ.

The ends were cut back, 0 bases at V and 1 base at J, with 12 bases in the middle. The CDR3 has 15 residues. Germline-derived CDR1 and CDR2 are GTSNPN and SVGIG (reference sequence). Splitting the CD4+ cells yielded a CD45RA+ naive subset and a CD45RA-negative memory subset. Data came from immunoSEQ multiplex PCR; TCRdb stores just in-frame clones and leaves some out. This table has roughly 530,000 clones, about 96% appearing once. This clone was observed a single time. Its target is unknown. Specimen: naive CD4+ T cells sorted from blood. Subset reported: CD45RA+ positively selected. The sequence derives from a woman aged 30 to 39 in good health. This sequence joins TRBV30 and TRBJ1-1; maybe TRBD1 (6 bases). CDR3 amino acids: CAWSVLKGENTEAFF. Here the CDR3 DNA reads TGTGCCTGGAGTGTACTCAAGGGGGAGAACACTGAAGCTTTCTTT.